The 27 T cell receptor beta chains below were found in one sample sequenced in a study of human CD8 memory T cell subsets. It was UMI-labeled 5' RACE by which the TCR beta libraries were made. TCRdb reprocessed the 5' RACE reads and stores each CDR3 protein as one record, lacking DNA. Seen in this sample are about 6,200 distinct CDR3 sequences; the ten most common clones hold 35% to 40%. The sequenced sample was CD8+ effector memory T cells (TEM) sorted from PBMCs. Subset described: effector memory CD8 T cells, CCR7- CD45RO+ CD95+. Receptor source: a human donor in good health.

V is TRBV5-1 and J is TRBJ1-1. The germline gives CDR1 SGHRS, CDR2 YFSETQ. This CDR3 has 13 amino acids. CDR3 amino acids: CASSLGYETEAFF.

This rearrangement joins TRBV7-9 to TRBJ1-4. CDR1 is SEHNR and CDR2 is FQNEAQ in the germline V gene (reference sequence). The CDR3 contains 19 residues. The chain's CDR3 is CASSQNLGGPTRSNEKLFF.

The chain uses TRBV14 and TRBJ1-2; TCRdb's assignment of TRBD1 cannot be checked, as there is no DNA. This CDR3 region has 15 residues. Germline loops: CDR1 SGHDN, CDR2 FVKESK. The CDR3 sequence: CASSQDEEGAYGYTF. The full variable domain, rest sourced from reference TRBV14 and TRBJ1-2, is EAGVTQFPSHSVIEKGQTVTLRCDPISGHDNLYWYRRVMGKEIKFLLHFVKESKQDESGMPNNRFLAERTGGTYSTLKVQPAELEDSGVYFCASSQDEEGAYGYTFGSGTRLTVV.

The chain carries TRBV29-1 and TRBJ2-5; TCRdb proposes TRBD1, but this gene call is untestable without DNA. Germline loops: CDR1 SQVTM, CDR2 ANQGSEA. CDR3 size: 14 residues. The chain's CDR3 is CSVVTQTPRGPQYF.

The chain combines TRBV25-1 with TRBJ2-5; TCRdb indicates TRBD1, and absent DNA this call remains unverified. The CDR3 loop spans 15 amino acids. CDR1 and CDR2 (germline): MGHDK, SYGVNS. CDR3 loop: CASSVTGIGQETQYF.

The rearrangement joins TRBV21-1 to TRBJ2-7; with no DNA, the TCRdb D assignment of TRBD1 cannot be verified. TRBV21-1 is a pseudogene locus. This CDR3 contains 14 residues. The CDR3 is CASSKCDRGHEQYF.

This rearrangement joins TRBV15 to TRBJ2-1. This CDR3 contains 17 residues. Germline assignment: CDR1 LNHNV and CDR2 YYDKDF (reference sequence). CDR3 sequence reads: CATSREGGRGSYNEQFF. Full variable domain (missing parts from reference TRBV15 and TRBJ2-1): DAMVIQNPRYQVTQFGKPVTLSCSQTLNHNVMYWYQQKSSQAPKLLFHYYDKDFNNEADTPDNFQSRRPNTSFCFLDIRSPGLGDTAMYLCATSREGGRGSYNEQFFGPGTRLTVL.

The chain couples TRBV5-6 to TRBJ1-2. Per the germline V gene, CDR1 is SGHDT and CDR2 is YYEEEE. This CDR3 region has 15 residues. CDR3 region: CASSLEQSANYGYTF. The full variable domain, its missing parts supplied by reference TRBV5-6 and TRBJ1-2, is DAGVTQSPTHLIKTRGQQVTLRCSPKSGHDTVSWYQQALGQGPQFIFQYYEEEERQRGNFPDRFSGHQFPNYSSELNVNALLLGDSALYLCASSLEQSANYGYTFGSGTRLTVV.

Considering frequency, this clonotype is large. The CDR3 protein is CSAREGGHTEAFF. The gene calls are TRBV20-1 and TRBJ1-1; with no DNA, the TCRdb D assignment of TRBD1 cannot be verified. The CDR3 loop spans 13 amino acids. Looked up from germline, CDR1 is DFQATT and CDR2 is SNEGSKA (reference sequence).

This clonotype shows up as large (0.1 to 1%) by frequency. This rearrangement joins TRBV29-1 to TRBJ2-7; with no DNA, the TCRdb D assignment of TRBD1 cannot be verified. CDR3 length: 12 residues. Per germline, CDR1 SQVTM and CDR2 ANQGSEA. CDR3 sequence reads: CSGGTGEGEQYF.

This chain joins TRBV27 and TRBJ2-2; the TRBD1 assignment by TCRdb is unverifiable without DNA. This CDR3 spans 14 amino acids. Germline loops: CDR1 MNHEY, CDR2 SMNVEV (reference sequence). CDR3 in amino acids: CASARPSDTGELFF.

Its frequency marks this clonotype as medium-sized. The chain combines TRBV3-1 with TRBJ2-6. The CDR3 totals 15 residues. CDR1 and CDR2 from the germline V gene are LGHDT and YNNKEL (reference sequence). The CDR3 here is CASSQFTDGANVLTF.

This chain connects TRBV7-4 to TRBJ2-7; TCRdb picks TRBD2, but there is no DNA to check that call. This CDR3 is 15 amino acids long. Germline lookup yields CDR1 SGHVT and CDR2 SQSDAQ. CDR3 residues: CASSLFRAGDVEQYF. Looking up the rest from reference TRBV7-4 and TRBJ2-7 gives the full variable domain: GAGVSQSPRYKVAKRGRDVALRCDSISGHVTLYWYRQTLGQGSEVLTYSQSDAQRDKSGRPSGRFSAERPERSVSTLKIQRTEQGDSAVYLCASSLFRAGDVEQYFGPGTRLTVT.

The V and J genes are TRBV27 and TRBJ2-4. Germline CDR1 reads MNHEY; CDR2 reads SMNVEV (reference sequence). The CDR3 spans 13 residues. CDR3 loop: CASSFASRDIQYF.

The rearrangement joins TRBV12-3 or TRBV12-4 to TRBJ2-1; the TRBD2 assignment by TCRdb is unverifiable without DNA. The CDR3 covers 14 residues. CDR3 in amino acids: CASTSSDKYNEQFF.

The CDR3 spells CASRRLVNTGELFF. The gene calls are TRBV6-6 and TRBJ2-2; as DNA is missing, the TRBD2 call by TCRdb cannot be tested. Germline CDR1 MNHNY, CDR2 SVGAGI (reference sequence). The CDR3 length is 14 residues.

This rearrangement joins TRBV18 to TRBJ2-5; TCRdb's D call, TRBD1, is unchecked because there is no DNA. Germline V CDR1 and CDR2: KGHSH, LQKENI. The CDR3 loop spans 15 amino acids. The chain's CDR3 is CASSGQDPGEETQYF. Together with reference TRBV18 and TRBJ2-5, the CDR3 gives the full variable domain: NAGVMQNPRHLVRRRGQEARLRCSPMKGHSHVYWYRQLPEEGLKFMVYLQKENIIDESGMPKERFSAEFPKEGPSILRIQQVVRGDSAAYFCASSGQDPGEETQYFGPGTRLLVL.

Frequency places this clonotype as medium-sized (0.01 to 0.1%). This chain uses TRBV29-1 with TRBJ1-4; checking the TCRdb D call of TRBD1 is not possible without DNA. Germline-derived CDR1 and CDR2 are SQVTM and ANQGSEA. The CDR3 consists of 12 residues. The CDR3 region is CSVQQGREKLFF.

The J gene is TRBJ2-5, the V gene TRBV7-9; TCRdb reports TRBD2, a call that lacks DNA to check it against. The CDR3 is made up of 16 amino acids. CDR1 SEHNR and CDR2 FQNEAQ come from the germline V gene (reference sequence). CDR3 amino acids: CASSSSGTASQETQYF.

CDR3 sequence reads: CASSVAGGAEAFF. J is TRBJ1-1 and V is TRBV9; the D call from TCRdb, TRBD1, cannot be confirmed without DNA. The V gene's germline CDR1 is SGDLS and CDR2 YYNGEE. This CDR3 has 13 residues.

The chain couples TRBV28 to TRBJ1-2; lacking DNA, the TRBD1 call made by TCRdb goes unchecked. CDR1 is MDHEN, CDR2 SYDVKM, per germline. This CDR3 comprises 15 residues. CDR3 sequence reads: CASSSTGVANYGYTF.

The chain's CDR3 is CASSSGQGAGELFF. This chain joins TRBV7-3 and TRBJ2-2; TCRdb calls TRBD1, which cannot be checked without DNA. Per germline, CDR1 SGHTA and CDR2 FQGTGA. CDR3 length: 14 residues.

The V call is TRBV5-6, the J call TRBJ2-2; TCRdb returns TRBD1, unconfirmable since there is no DNA. There are 16 residues in the CDR3. CDR1 and CDR2 from the germline V gene are SGHDT and YYEEEE. The CDR3 protein is CASSFVGQGYTGELFF.

The chain has TRBV2 and TRBJ1-2; TCRdb proposes TRBD1, but this gene call is untestable without DNA. CDR1 and CDR2 from the germline V gene are SNHLY and FYNNEI. The CDR3 contains 15 residues. CDR3 sequence: CASSTSGTGRYGYTF.

This chain connects TRBV29-1 to TRBJ2-7. CDR1 is SQVTM and CDR2 is ANQGSEA in the germline V gene. The CDR3 loop spans 13 amino acids. The CDR3 reads CSVNSDSSYEQYF.

This clonotype shows up as medium-sized by frequency. The V and J genes are TRBV12-3 or TRBV12-4 and TRBJ1-2. The CDR3 has 11 residues. The CDR3 protein is CASKGFYGYTF.

The genes are TRBV18 and TRBJ1-1; TCRdb's D gene call, TRBD1, goes unchecked for lack of DNA. The germline CDR1 and CDR2 sequences are KGHSH and LQKENI. The CDR3 runs 14 residues. This chain's CDR3 is CASSPSAGNAEAFF.